One and the same sample provided the 21 T cell receptor beta chains below, sequenced in a study of T cells in Graves' hyperthyroidism and ophthalmopathy. Amplified regions were TCR beta CDR3 sequences from RNA transcripts. HTBI primers drove first-round RT-PCR of the TCR CDR3. TCRdb fed the multiplex PCR reads into MiXCR, producing one record per CDR3 protein. This sample carries 300,000 to 450,000 distinct CDR3 sequences, about 15% of them seen once, and the ten largest clones take less than 20%. Sample: blood. These receptors originate from a woman aged 25 to 39 with Graves' ophthalmopathy.

Many counts were recorded for this clonotype. CDR3 loop: CASRREATGTRSNEAFF. In nucleotides, the CDR3 is TGTGCCAGCAGACGCGAAGCAACAGGGACGCGGTCGAATGAAGCTTTCTTT. V and J are TRBV6-1 and TRBJ1-1; TRBD1 is a possible D gene (6 bases). This CDR3 region has 17 residues. From germline, CDR1 is MNHNS and CDR2 SASEGT. V lost 6 bases and J lost 7, with 27 bases in between.

This clonotype was observed many times. The genes are TRBV20-1 and TRBJ2-7; 7 bases line up with TRBD1. V shed 3 bases and J 6 bases; nucleotides not matched to a gene: 14. Germline assignment: CDR1 DFQATT and CDR2 SNEGSKA (reference sequence). CDR3 length: 15 residues. CDR3: CSARNPAGGLFEQYF. The CDR3 bases are TGCAGTGCTAGGAACCCCGCAGGGGGTCTTTTCGAGCAGTACTTC.

This clonotype was observed a few times. A much larger clone differs from this one at a single base, so this may be a read error. The rearrangement uses TRBV30 and TRBJ2-3; TRBD2 agrees at 9 bases. There are 16 residues in the CDR3. From germline, CDR1 is GTSNPN and CDR2 SVGIG (reference sequence). CDR3 protein: CAWSPRGSGGTGTQYF. The CDR3 DNA follows: TGTGCCTGGAGTCCCCGTGGTAGCGGGGGCACAGGTACGCAGTATTTT.

This clonotype was counted many times. J is TRBJ1-1 and V is TRBV2, with D possibly matching TRBD1 (6 bases). The V and J ends lost 2 bases and 4 bases respectively, with 17 bases between them. The CDR3 extends over 16 amino acids. Per the germline V gene, CDR1 is SNHLY and CDR2 is FYNNEI. The CDR3: CASSEFRPGAGTEAFF. DNA for the CDR3: TGTGCCAGCAGTGAATTCCGGCCGGGGGCAGGCACTGAAGCTTTCTTT.

This clonotype showed up many times. The chain joins TRBV12-5 to TRBJ1-6; TRBD1 matches at 9 bases. The germline V gene has CDR1 LGHNT and CDR2 FRNRAP. CDR3 length: 16 amino acids. The V gene end was trimmed by 0 bases and the J gene end by 9 bases; junction bases not matched to a gene: 6. The CDR3 loop is CASGLVLGQGTSPLHF. The CDR3 DNA follows: TGTGCTAGTGGTTTGGTACTGGGACAGGGAACTTCACCCCTCCACTTT.

This clonotype was counted at least ten times. The chain is built from TRBV20-1 and TRBJ2-1; 7 bases map to TRBD2. V shed 5 bases, J shed 1 base, and the junction held 11 bases outside the gene matches. CDR3 length equals 16 residues. Per germline, CDR1 DFQATT and CDR2 SNEGSKA (reference sequence). CDR3 sequence reads: CSASIYTGGSYNEQFF. Written as DNA, the CDR3 is TGCAGTGCTTCGATATACACGGGGGGATCCTACAATGAGCAGTTCTTC.

This clonotype was picked up many times. The genes are TRBV6-1 and TRBJ1-5; possibly TRBD1 for D (6 bases). With 0 bases removed from V and 0 bases from J, the gap between germline ends came to 15 bases. The CDR3 has 18 amino acids. CDR1 is MNHNS and CDR2 is SASEGT in the germline V gene. CDR3 sequence reads: CASSEAGGTPYSNQPQHF. The CDR3 DNA reads TGTGCCAGCAGTGAAGCTGGGGGGACACCCTATAGCAATCAGCCCCAGCATTTT.

The sample holds a few counts of this clonotype. The V gene is TRBV6-1, the J gene TRBJ1-6; TRBD1 might be the D (5 bases). This CDR3 comprises 16 residues. Germline V gene lookup returns CDR1 MNHNS and CDR2 SASEGT. Trimming took off 7 bases at V and 8 bases at J, with 21 bases between the two ends. The CDR3 DNA reads as TGTGCCAGCACCCTACTATGGGACGGCCGGTATTCACCCCTCCACTTT. Its protein is CASTLLWDGRYSPLHF.

This clonotype came up many times. The chain carries TRBV12-3 or TRBV12-4 and TRBJ2-3, with a tentative D call TRBD1 (6 bases). There are 15 residues in the CDR3. V lost 6 bases and J 0 bases, leaving 13 bases between the germline ends. CDR3 in DNA: TGTGCCAGCAGGCCGACAGGAGGTAGCACAGATACGCAGTATTTT. This codes for CASRPTGGSTDTQYF.

This clonotype has at least ten counts. This sequence joins TRBV28 and TRBJ2-7; 7 nucleotides agree with TRBD1. V dropped 5 bases and J dropped 0; count of bases not matched to a gene: 7. Germline lookup yields CDR1 MDHEN and CDR2 SYDVKM. CDR3 length: 15 residues. Written as DNA, the CDR3 is TGTGCCAGCAGTATCCCGACAGGGAGCTCCTACGAGCAGTACTTC. Translating gives CASSIPTGSSYEQYF.

This clonotype was counted ten times or more. This rearrangement joins TRBV10-3 to TRBJ2-2; 10 bases align to TRBD1. Germline CDR1 ENHRY, CDR2 SYGVKD. The CDR3 is made up of 16 amino acids. Unmatched junction bases numbered 9, after V lost 5 bases and J lost 6 bases. CDR3 coding DNA: TGTGCCATCAGTTCCCCTGGGACAGGGGAGTCCGGGGAGCTGTTTTTT. Amino acids: CAISSPGTGESGELFF.

This clonotype was counted at least ten times. The CDR3 spells CASSQTSYNEQFF. Written as DNA, the CDR3 is TGTGCCAGCAGCCAGACTTCTTACAATGAGCAGTTCTTC. V and J are TRBV7-2 and TRBJ2-1; D ambiguous. Per germline, CDR1 SGHTA and CDR2 FQGNSA. V dropped 5 bases and J dropped 4 bases, with 9 bases sitting between them. The CDR3 covers 13 residues.

This clonotype was counted ten times or more. The chain joins TRBV11-2 to TRBJ2-1; D is perhaps TRBD1 (6 bases). The length of the CDR3 is 15 residues. Trimming left V 3 bases short and J 8 bases short, with 17 bases between. CDR1 SGHAT and CDR2 FQNNGV come from the germline V gene. The chain's CDR3 is CASSFPLQGRDEQFF. The CDR3 bases are TGTGCCAGCAGCTTCCCTTTACAGGGTAGGGATGAGCAGTTCTTC.

The CDR3 DNA is TGCGCCAGCAGCCAAGATCCAGGGGGCTCGGACGGGGAGCTGTTTTTT. This codes for CASSQDPGGSDGELFF. This chain links TRBV4-1 with TRBJ2-2; 8 nucleotides agree with TRBD1. Germline V gene lookup returns CDR1 MGHRA and CDR2 YSYEKL. The CDR3 is 16 residues long. Germline trimming cut 0 bases from V and 7 bases from J; bases unmatched to any gene: 7.

Points on this clonotype: A read error is possible here, since a much larger clone lies one base away. The chain is built from TRBV4-2 and TRBJ2-7; D is tentatively TRBD1 or TRBD2 (5 bases each). Germline CDR1 reads LGHNA; CDR2 reads YNFKEQ. The CDR3 has 17 amino acids. CDR3 nucleotides: TGTGCCAGCGGCCAAGAATATTGGGGGTCATACTCCTACGAGCAGTACTTC. Protein product: CASGQEYWGSYSYEQYF.

This clonotype showed up many times. The V and J genes are TRBV2 and TRBJ2-1; 8 nucleotides agree with TRBD1. The germline gives CDR1 SNHLY, CDR2 FYNNEI. The length of the CDR3 is 15 residues. Losses at the gene ends were 5 bases for V and 5 bases for J; bases not matched to a gene: 8. The CDR3 protein is CASSIQGVSDNEQFF. The CDR3 DNA follows: TGTGCCAGCAGTATACAGGGGGTTTCAGACAATGAGCAGTTCTTC.

This clonotype has ten or more counts. The chain couples TRBV7-9 to TRBJ2-5; D is possibly TRBD2 (7 bases). Germline CDR1 is SEHNR and CDR2 is FQNEAQ (reference sequence). Trimming took off 8 bases at V and 1 base at J, with 11 bases between the two ends. The length of the CDR3 is 13 residues. The CDR3 here is CASCAGAQETQYF. The CDR3 DNA is TGTGCCAGCTGTGCGGGGGCCCAAGAGACCCAGTACTTC. Supplemented by reference TRBV7-9 and TRBJ2-5, the full variable domain reads DTGVSQNPRHKITKRGQNVTFRCDPISEHNRLYWYRQTLGQGPEFLTYFQNEAQLEKSRLLSDRFSAERPKGSFSTLEIQRTEQGDSAMYLCASCAGAQETQYFGPGTRLLVL.

This clonotype occurred many times. The chain links TRBV27 to TRBJ2-3; the D is unclear. CDR3 length: 16 residues. Germline V gives CDR1 MNHEY, CDR2 SMNVEV (reference sequence). V was pared by 5 bases and J by 2 bases, with 17 bases between. The CDR3 here is CASSPTIVRNTDTQYF. In DNA form, the CDR3 reads TGTGCCAGCAGTCCGACAATCGTTCGAAACACAGATACGCAGTATTTT.

This clonotype appeared many times. The chain combines TRBV20-1 with TRBJ2-4; 7 nucleotides line up with TRBD2. V was pared by 1 base and J by 0 bases, with 6 bases of the junction left unmatched. CDR3 length: 16 residues. Germline V gene data show CDR1 as DFQATT and CDR2 as SNEGSKA (reference sequence). CDR3 amino acids: CSARVQGGGAKNIQYF. DNA for the CDR3: TGCAGTGCTAGAGTCCAGGGCGGGGGAGCCAAAAACATTCAGTACTTC.

This clonotype was recorded at least ten times. This chain links TRBV28 with TRBJ2-7; perhaps D is TRBD1 or TRBD2 (6 bases each). V dropped 6 bases and J dropped 11 bases, with 23 bases sitting between them. Germline loops: CDR1 MDHEN, CDR2 SYDVKM. The CDR3 spans 14 residues. The CDR3 DNA follows: TGTGCCAGCAGCCCCGGGACAAAGGTGGGGGGCAAGTACTTC. As protein: CASSPGTKVGGKYF.

This clonotype was observed many times. This sequence joins TRBV11-1 and TRBJ2-7; D not certain. Deletions cut 5 bases from V and 5 bases from J, with 16 bases between. Germline V CDR1 and CDR2: SGHAT, FQDESV (reference sequence). CDR3 size: 14 residues. CDR3 amino acids: CASSRALTPHEQYF. The CDR3 DNA reads TGTGCCAGCAGCCGAGCACTAACCCCCCACGAGCAGTACTTC.